This TCR beta chain derives from a study of T cell repertoires in ileal Crohn's disease (dated by TCRdb to about 2019). As for the study more broadly: At the time of surgery, 35% of patients were active smokers, and the median duration of disease was 7.9 years. Every patient underwent surgery because of a complication, which was stricturing disease in roughly 61% and penetrating disease in about 40%. About half of the patients received postoperative therapy: over nine received thiopurines and around 20 received anti-TNF agents. The TCR repertoire was analysed in under 70 patients with Crohn's disease drawn from a prospective multicentre cohort. Running in parallel with the study was a multicentre cohort set up to find predictors of early endoscopic recurrence following ileocolonic resection. A Rutgeerts score higher than i0 was the definition used for endoscopic postoperative recurrence. A total of some 170 mucosal samples from some 60 patients were sequenced, with samples obtained at several locations on the surgical specimen and at postoperative endoscopy.

This clone occurred a few times. The antigen it recognizes is unknown. Base-call qualities are not available, and no considerably larger clone is one nucleotide away. V and J lose 0 bases and 2 bases, and a span of 10 bases separates them. The CDR3 goes from the cysteine to the phenylalanine over 15 residues. Just CDR3 DNA is preserved here, 45 bases in frame from base 1. Sequences SGHRS (CDR1) and YFSETQ (CDR2) are obtained from the germline V gene. General study outcomes and caveats: A significantly higher proportion of clonal expansions was observed in active smokers at surgery than in non-smokers (approximately 26% vs 17%, p=0.02). Only a subgroup of patients, of unstated size, had mucosal CD4 and CD8 T cells sorted and sequenced. More high-frequency clones were carried by sorted CD8 T cells than by CD4 T cells, suggesting that mucosal expansions were mainly CD8. Endoscopic recurrence was found to be associated with higher high-frequency clone percentages at surgery, and recurrence was observed in all patients with clonality above 26.8% (18/57).

For commercial TCRB immunosequencing, five hundred nanograms of biopsy DNA were submitted for each sample. Adaptive Biotechnology amplified the CDR3 regions from genomic DNA with a two-step multiplex PCR designed to control amplification bias. The first PCR used primers for every V and J gene segment; the second PCR added barcodes and Illumina adapters. CDR3 libraries were sequenced using an Illumina instrument. The original methods were these. The analysis drew on both the pipelines supplied by the vendor and custom analysis of the raw data in R/Bioconductor running R version 3.3.0. Clonality, ranging from 0 to 1, was calculated as the inverse of the normalised Shannon entropy of all productive clones. The repertoire share taken up by the top 100 clones defined high-frequency clones, and only clones that passed a 95% confidence test were kept. The Simpson index measured repertoire diversity, and the Morisita-Horn index measured overlap between samples. TCRdb obtained this table from immuneACCESS and retained in-frame rearrangements with V and J assigned. These tables miss some clones; where compared with another copy, unresolved V genes account for less than half of the shortfall, and the remainder is unexplained. That table gives V, J and clone size, and the DNA gave D and trimming. The sample data list some 15,000 clones, and around 65% of these were observed just once. The ten biggest clones cover 4.5% to 5.5% of the sample.

Adults with ileal or ileocolonic Crohn's disease for whom ileocolonic resection was indicated were considered eligible. Whole ileal mucosal biopsies were stored frozen at -80°C before DNA extraction. Genomic DNA was isolated from frozen whole biopsies using a TRizol-based method, and the DNA was quantified with a NanoDrop 2000 spectrophotometer. Here the chain combines TRBV5-1 and TRBJ2-3, with a weak D call of TRBD1 (6 bases match). The sequence came from an adult with Crohn's disease. Source material: ileal tissue. The CDR3 sequence is CASSLATGPTDTQYF. At the DNA level, the sequence is TGCGCCAGCAGCTTGGCAACAGGGCCCACAGATACGCAGTATTTT.